This TCR beta chain was captured in a study of CD8 T cells in Susac syndrome. General study results and limits: By the study's own acknowledgment, its TCR sequencing and HLA analysis included relatively few individuals.

An amount of RNA that ranged from roughly 0.45 to 1 ug was reverse transcribed with random hexamers. An immunoSEQ multiplex PCR amplified TCR beta CDR3 over 54 Vbeta and 13 Jbeta. TCRdb recomputed calls from the immunoSEQ multiplex PCR reads with MiXCR, one row per CDR3 protein. In the table there are approximately 180,000 distinct CDR3 sequences, about 94% of which are singletons. Regarding this clonotype: Its antigen is not known.

Germline CDR1 and CDR2: SGHTA and FQGNSA. The ends were cut back, 0 bases at V and 2 bases at J, with 17 bases in the middle. This CDR3 comprises 18 residues. The specimen sequenced was CD4+ T cells from PBMCs. The rearrangement joins TRBV7-2 to TRBJ2-1; D may be TRBD1 (7 bases). This clonotype originated in a human donor with Susac syndrome. The CDR3 nucleotides read TGTGCCAGCAGCTTAGCTCAGGGGGGACAGCTCACCTACAATGAGCAGTTCTTC. It specifies CASSLAQGGQLTYNEQFF.